These 20 T cell receptor beta chains share one sample of origin, sequenced in a study of T cells after yellow fever vaccination. In TCRdb, the 5' RACE reads were re-called with MiXCR into one record per CDR3 protein. The sample gives some 63,000 distinct CDR3 sequences, about 7% of which show up once; 35% to 45% is in the top ten. The sample was CD8+ T cells sorted from PBMCs, taken 15 days after the yellow fever booster vaccination. Every receptor here comes from a man aged 25 to 45 who received the YFV17D yellow fever vaccine.

This clonotype was recorded at least ten times. The V call is TRBV9, the J call TRBJ2-7, with D possibly matching TRBD1 (6 bases). CDR3 size: 13 residues. V lost 1 base, J lost 7 bases, and 12 bases lay in between. CDR1 and CDR2 (germline): SGDLS, YYNGEE. Written as DNA, the CDR3 is TGTGCCAGCAGCGTAACAGGGCTCGGGGAGCAGTACTTC. Its translation: CASSVTGLGEQYF.

The genes are TRBV21-1 and TRBJ2-7; the table's D call of TRBD1 was not tested on the DNA. TRBV21-1 is shown as a pseudogene. The CDR3 has 18 residues. In nucleotides, the CDR3 is TGTGCCAGCAGCAAAGGGGACAGGGGGCGCGCCCTGACCTACGAGCAGTACTTC. Its translation is CASSKGDRGRALTYEQYF.

The chain joins TRBV5-2 to TRBJ2-7; TRBD1, the D gene given by the table, was not confirmed from the DNA. TRBV5-2 constitutes a pseudogene. This CDR3 contains 13 residues. CDR3 DNA sequence: TGTGCCATCAGCCCAGGGCTCTCCTACGAGCAGTACTTC. Amino acids: CAISPGLSYEQYF.

This clonotype has at least ten counts. The chain joins TRBV30 to TRBJ1-1, with no clear D. V shed 4 bases and J shed 0 bases, with 9 bases lying between them. The CDR3 totals 13 residues. Germline V gene lookup returns CDR1 GTSNPN and CDR2 SVGIG (reference sequence). CDR3 residues: CAWTAELNTEAFF. DNA of the CDR3: TGTGCCTGGACAGCCGAATTGAACACTGAAGCTTTCTTT.

At least ten counts were recorded for this clonotype. This chain links TRBV20-1 with TRBJ2-3, with TRBD2 matching over 12 bases. V dropped 3 bases and J dropped 3; count of bases not matched to a gene: 1. The length of the CDR3 is 14 residues. Germline assignment: CDR1 DFQATT and CDR2 SNEGSKA (reference sequence). CDR3 nucleotide sequence: TGCAGTGCTAGGGGGACTAGCGGGACAGATACGCAGTATTTT. Protein product: CSARGTSGTDTQYF.

At least ten counts were recorded for this clonotype. The rearrangement links TRBV14 to TRBJ2-1; 8 bases map to TRBD2. The germline gives CDR1 SGHDN, CDR2 FVKESK. This CDR3 is 16 amino acids long. Unmatched junction bases numbered 6, after V lost 3 bases and J lost 2 bases. The CDR3 coding sequence is TGTGCCAGCAGCCAGGGTAGCGGGAATGCCTACAATGAGCAGTTCTTC. Its protein is CASSQGSGNAYNEQFF.

This clonotype was counted at least ten times. V gene TRBV6-1 combines with J gene TRBJ1-2; D gene ambiguous. The length of the CDR3 is 12 residues. The V end was cut by 7 bases, the J end by 6 bases, with 12 bases between. Germline values: CDR1 MNHNS, CDR2 SASEGT. CDR3 in DNA: TGTGCCAGCATCCGCGGCGCACATGGCTACACCTTC. Its translation is CASIRGAHGYTF.

The rearrangement joins TRBV7-2 to TRBJ2-7; D is undetermined. V was shortened by 2 bases and J by 5 bases, with 7 bases between the two germline ends. This CDR3 has 12 residues. Germline V gene data show CDR1 as SGHTA and CDR2 as FQGNSA. In nucleotides, the CDR3 is TGTGCCAGCAGCTTAAAGTCTCACGAGCAGTACTTC. As protein: CASSLKSHEQYF.

This clonotype was picked up many times. The chain uses TRBV29-1 and TRBJ2-1; perhaps TRBD2 as D (5 bases). The CDR3 has 15 residues. CDR1 SQVTM and CDR2 ANQGSEA come from the germline V gene. V gave up 8 bases and J gave up 5 bases, with 22 bases separating them. CDR3 loop: CSSGRGTTLHNEQFF. CDR3 sequence (DNA): TGCAGCTCTGGCCGGGGAACCACTCTCCACAATGAGCAGTTCTTC.

Turning to this clonotype: One base away lies a much larger clone, so this may be a sequencing read error. The V and J genes are TRBV7-6 and TRBJ2-2; TRBD2 aligns across 8 bases. This CDR3 contains 14 residues. V dropped 5 bases and J dropped 8; count of bases not matched to a gene: 7. CDR1 and CDR2 (germline): SGHVS, FNYEAQ. CDR3 coding DNA: TGTGCCAGCAGCCCCATAACGGGAGGGGGGGAGCTGTTTTTT. As protein: CASSPITGGGELFF.

This clonotype was counted ten times or more. The rearrangement links TRBV29-1 to TRBJ2-3; TRBD2 agrees at 11 bases. The CDR3 runs 14 residues. Germline CDR1 SQVTM, CDR2 ANQGSEA. Trimming took 6 bases from V and 2 from J; bases not matched to a gene: 4. In DNA form, the CDR3 reads TGCAGCGTGAGACTAGCGGGAACCACAGATACGCAGTATTTT. It yields the protein CSVRLAGTTDTQYF.

The V call is TRBV15, the J call TRBJ2-7; D gene uncertain. V was clipped by 4 bases and J by 2 bases, with 9 bases between them. Germline assignment: CDR1 LNHNV and CDR2 YYDKDF (reference sequence). This CDR3 has 13 residues. The CDR3 coding sequence is TGTGCCACCAGCACGGGCTTGGCCTACGAGCAGTACGTC. Translated, it gives CATSTGLAYEQYV.

Ten or more counts support this clonotype. The chain links TRBV4-3 to TRBJ1-5; D perhaps matches TRBD1 (5 bases). The CDR3 is made up of 17 amino acids. V was trimmed by 0 bases and J by 4 bases, leaving 16 bases between them. In germline, CDR1 is LGHNA, CDR2 YSLEER. CDR3 DNA: TGCGCCAGCAGCCAAGATTTGGGCAGGGTGGAAAATCAGCCCCAGCATTTT. Its translation is CASSQDLGRVENQPQHF.

This clonotype was seen at least ten times. The DNA of the CDR3 is TGTGCCAGCAGCCTGGAGGAGGGGGCCGGCTACGAGCAGTACTTC. The encoded protein is CASSLEEGAGYEQYF. The chain recombines TRBV7-6 with TRBJ2-7, with TRBD1 as a possible D gene (7 bases). CDR3 length: 15 amino acids. Trimming removed 5 bases at V and 3 bases at J, with 17 bases between. The germline CDR1 and CDR2 sequences are SGHVS and FNYEAQ.

About this clonotype: A much larger clone differs from this one at a single base, so this may be a read error. The J gene is TRBJ1-2, the V gene TRBV29-1; weak D call: TRBD1 (5 bases). This CDR3 comprises 13 residues. Germline V CDR1 and CDR2: SQVTM, ANQGSEA. V was trimmed by 7 bases and J by 10 bases, leaving 22 bases between them. In DNA form, the CDR3 reads TGCAGCGCCCACCTCGGGGACCGCCTGGACTACACCTTC. It yields the protein CSAHLGDRLDYTF.

The table lists this clonotype with many counts. This sequence joins TRBV10-3 and TRBJ2-7, with 10 bases identical to TRBD1. The germline V gene encodes CDR1 ENHRY and CDR2 SYGVKD. The CDR3 sequence is 13 residues long. V was clipped by 11 bases and J by 5 bases; unmatched bases: 9. CDR3 residues: CALGETGGDEQYF. CDR3 nucleotides: TGTGCCCTCGGCGAGACAGGGGGCGACGAGCAGTACTTC.

This clonotype occurred many times. The chain recombines TRBV9 with TRBJ2-7; D not resolved. From germline, CDR1 is SGDLS and CDR2 YYNGEE. This CDR3 comprises 13 residues. Trimming left V 0 bases short and J 5 bases short, with 9 bases between. In nucleotides, the CDR3 is TGTGCCAGCAGCGTAGGGTCGATAAACGAGCAGTACTTC. Protein: CASSVGSINEQYF.

The count of this clonotype is one. Since a much larger clone is just one base distant, this may be a read error. V and J are TRBV7-6 and TRBJ2-2; 7 bases are shared with TRBD2. Germline loops: CDR1 SGHVS, CDR2 FNYEAQ. Trimming cost V 1 base and J 2 bases; bases outside gene matches: 13. The CDR3 is made up of 19 amino acids. CDR3 residues: CASSLVASGPNHNTGELFF. Here the CDR3 DNA reads TGTGCCAGCAGCTTAGTGGCTAGCGGACCAAACCATAACACCGGGGAGCTGTTTTTT.

This clonotype was recorded at least ten times. The chain joins TRBV30 to TRBJ2-7; no definite D call. CDR1 is GTSNPN and CDR2 is SVGIG in the germline V gene (reference sequence). Trimming cost V 1 base and J 3 bases, with 4 bases left between them. The length of the CDR3 is 11 residues. The CDR3 DNA follows: TGTGCCTGGAGTGAGATCTACGAGCAGTACTTC. Translating gives CAWSEIYEQYF.

The chain combines TRBV5-6 with TRBJ2-6; D ambiguous. The ends were cut back, 6 bases at V and 2 bases at J, with 18 bases in the middle. The CDR3 runs to 17 residues. Germline CDR1 is SGHDT and CDR2 is YYEEEE. The CDR3 DNA follows: TGTGCCAGCATCATTGGGGTCGTAAGAGCTGGGGCCAACGTCCTGACTTTC. Translating it yields CASIIGVVRAGANVLTF.